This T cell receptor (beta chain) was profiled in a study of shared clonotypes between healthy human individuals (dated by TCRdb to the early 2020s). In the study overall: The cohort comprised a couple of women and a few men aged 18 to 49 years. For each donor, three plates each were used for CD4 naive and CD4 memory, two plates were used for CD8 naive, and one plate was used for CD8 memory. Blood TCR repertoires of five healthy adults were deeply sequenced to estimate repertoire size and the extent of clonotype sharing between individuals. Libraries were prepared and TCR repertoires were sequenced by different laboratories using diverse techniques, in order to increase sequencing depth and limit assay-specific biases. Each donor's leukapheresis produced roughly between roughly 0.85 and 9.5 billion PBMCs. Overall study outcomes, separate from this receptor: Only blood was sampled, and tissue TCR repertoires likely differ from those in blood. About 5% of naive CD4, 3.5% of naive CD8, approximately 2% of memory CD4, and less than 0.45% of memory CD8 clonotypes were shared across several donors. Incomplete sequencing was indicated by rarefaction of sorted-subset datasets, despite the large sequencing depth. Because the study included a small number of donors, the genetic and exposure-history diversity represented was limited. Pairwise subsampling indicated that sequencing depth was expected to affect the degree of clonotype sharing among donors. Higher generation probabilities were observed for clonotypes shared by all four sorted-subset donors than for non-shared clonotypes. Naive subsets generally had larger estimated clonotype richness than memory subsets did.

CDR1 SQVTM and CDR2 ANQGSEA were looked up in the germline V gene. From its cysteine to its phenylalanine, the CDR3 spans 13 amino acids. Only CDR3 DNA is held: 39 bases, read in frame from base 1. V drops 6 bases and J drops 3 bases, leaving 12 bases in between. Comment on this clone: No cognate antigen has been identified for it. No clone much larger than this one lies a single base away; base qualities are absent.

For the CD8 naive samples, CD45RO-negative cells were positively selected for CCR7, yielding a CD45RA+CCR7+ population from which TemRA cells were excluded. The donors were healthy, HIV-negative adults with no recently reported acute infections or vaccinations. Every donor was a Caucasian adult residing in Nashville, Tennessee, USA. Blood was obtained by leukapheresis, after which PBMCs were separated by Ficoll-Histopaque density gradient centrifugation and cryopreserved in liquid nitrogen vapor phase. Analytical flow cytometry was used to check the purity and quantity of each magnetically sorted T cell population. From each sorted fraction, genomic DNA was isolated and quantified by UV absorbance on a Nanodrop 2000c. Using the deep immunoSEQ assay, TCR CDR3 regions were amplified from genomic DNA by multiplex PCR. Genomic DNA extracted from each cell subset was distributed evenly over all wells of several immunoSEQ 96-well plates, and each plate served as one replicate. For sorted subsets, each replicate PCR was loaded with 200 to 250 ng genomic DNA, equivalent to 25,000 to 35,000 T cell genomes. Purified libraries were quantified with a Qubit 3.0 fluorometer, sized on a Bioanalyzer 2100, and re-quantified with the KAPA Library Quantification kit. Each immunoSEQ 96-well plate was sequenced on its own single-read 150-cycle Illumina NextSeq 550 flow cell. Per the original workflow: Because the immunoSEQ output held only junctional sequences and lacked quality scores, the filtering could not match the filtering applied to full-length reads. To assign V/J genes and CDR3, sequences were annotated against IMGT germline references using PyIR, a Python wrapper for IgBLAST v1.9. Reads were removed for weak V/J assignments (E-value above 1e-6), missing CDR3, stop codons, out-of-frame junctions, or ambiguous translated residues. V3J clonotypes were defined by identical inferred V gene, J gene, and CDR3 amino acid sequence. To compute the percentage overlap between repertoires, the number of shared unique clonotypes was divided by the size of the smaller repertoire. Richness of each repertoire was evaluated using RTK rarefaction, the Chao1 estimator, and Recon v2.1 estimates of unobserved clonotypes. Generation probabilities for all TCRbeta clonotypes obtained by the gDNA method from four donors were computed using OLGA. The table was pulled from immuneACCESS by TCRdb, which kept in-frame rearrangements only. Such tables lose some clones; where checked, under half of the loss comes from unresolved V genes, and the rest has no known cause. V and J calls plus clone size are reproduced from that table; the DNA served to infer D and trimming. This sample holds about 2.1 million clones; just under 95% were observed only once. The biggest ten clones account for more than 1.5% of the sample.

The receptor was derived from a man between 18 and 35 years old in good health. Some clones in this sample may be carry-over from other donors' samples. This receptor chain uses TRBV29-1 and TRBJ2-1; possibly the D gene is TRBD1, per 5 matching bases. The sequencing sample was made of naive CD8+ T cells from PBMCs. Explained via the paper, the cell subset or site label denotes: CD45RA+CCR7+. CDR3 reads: CSVRTPSYNEQFF. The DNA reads TGCAGCGTGCGGACACCTAGCTACAATGAGCAGTTCTTC.